The clone carrying this T cell receptor beta chain was seen a handful of times. Its antigen is unknown. Sequencing was performed with immunoSEQ multiplex PCR; in TCRdb, only in-frame clones are kept and a portion is missing. The table lists 55,000 to 75,000 clones, about two thirds of them singletons. These data are taken from a study of T cell clones after liver transplantation. In the study overall: Standard immunosuppression, with no induction, continued until 12-24 months after transplant. At least one year of complete immunosuppression withdrawal without enzymes over twice normal defined tolerance.

Study-wide results and limits: Graft donor-reactive T cells may have migrated into the graft rather than being deleted.

V lost 0 bases and J lost 3, with 6 bases in between. CDR1 is SGHTA and CDR2 is FQGNSA in the germline V gene. The CDR3 loop spans 14 amino acids. V and J are TRBV7-2 and TRBJ2-1; unclear D gene. The receptor was isolated from a human patient who received a liver transplant. The graft donor may have contributed some T cells. The sample consisted of CD4+ T cells from blood, taken at the roughly 16-month timepoint. The CDR3 coding sequence is TGTGCCAGCAGCTTAGCACTGCTCTACAATGAGCAGTTCTTC. It codes for CASSLALLYNEQFF.